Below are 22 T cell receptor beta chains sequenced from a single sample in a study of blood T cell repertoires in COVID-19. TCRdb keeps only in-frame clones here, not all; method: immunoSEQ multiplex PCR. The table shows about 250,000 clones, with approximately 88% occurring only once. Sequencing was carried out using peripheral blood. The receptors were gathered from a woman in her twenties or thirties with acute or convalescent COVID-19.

The CDR3 coding sequence is TGTGCCTGGAGGACCCGGCCCCGCGGGACTGAAGCTTTCTTT. Encoded protein: CAWRTRPRGTEAFF. The chain is built from TRBV30 and TRBJ1-1; unclear D gene. The V gene lost 3 bases and the J gene lost 5 bases, with 16 bases spanning the gap. CDR1 is GTSNPN, CDR2 SVGIG, per germline (reference sequence). This CDR3 spans 14 amino acids.

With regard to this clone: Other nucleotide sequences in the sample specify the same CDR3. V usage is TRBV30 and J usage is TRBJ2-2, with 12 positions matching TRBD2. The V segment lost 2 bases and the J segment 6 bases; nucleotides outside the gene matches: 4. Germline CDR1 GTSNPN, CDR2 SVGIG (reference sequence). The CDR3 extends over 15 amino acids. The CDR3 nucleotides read TGTGCCTGGAGTCCGACTAGCGGGAGAGCCGGGGAGCTGTTTTTT. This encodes CAWSPTSGRAGELFF. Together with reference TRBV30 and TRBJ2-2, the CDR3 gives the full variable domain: SQTIHQWPATLVQPVGSPLSLECTVEGTSNPNLYWYRQAAGRGLQLLFYSVGIGQISSEVPQNLSASRPQDRQFILSSKKLLLSDSGFYLCAWSPTSGRAGELFFGEGSRLTVL.

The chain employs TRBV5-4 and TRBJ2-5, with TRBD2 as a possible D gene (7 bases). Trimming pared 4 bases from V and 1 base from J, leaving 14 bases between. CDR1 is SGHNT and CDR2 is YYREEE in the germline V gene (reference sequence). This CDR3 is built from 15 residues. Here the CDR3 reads CASSRRAGAQETQYF. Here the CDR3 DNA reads TGTGCCAGCAGCCGTCGCGCGGGGGCCCAAGAGACCCAGTACTTC.

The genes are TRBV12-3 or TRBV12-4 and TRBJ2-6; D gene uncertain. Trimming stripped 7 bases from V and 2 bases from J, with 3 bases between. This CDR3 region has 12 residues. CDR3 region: CASTAGANVLTF. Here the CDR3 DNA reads TGTGCCAGCACTGCTGGGGCCAACGTCCTGACTTTC.

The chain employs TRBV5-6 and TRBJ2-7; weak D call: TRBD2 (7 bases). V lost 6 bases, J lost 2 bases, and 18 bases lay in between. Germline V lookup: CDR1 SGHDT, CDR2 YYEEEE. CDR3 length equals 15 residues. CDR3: CASTPVGGGPYEQYF. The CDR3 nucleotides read TGTGCCAGCACCCCCGTAGGGGGAGGGCCCTACGAGCAGTACTTC.

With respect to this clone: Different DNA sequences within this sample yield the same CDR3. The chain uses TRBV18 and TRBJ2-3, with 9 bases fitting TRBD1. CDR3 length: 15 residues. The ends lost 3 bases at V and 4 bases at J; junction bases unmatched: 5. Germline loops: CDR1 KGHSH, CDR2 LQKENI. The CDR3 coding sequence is TGTGCCAGCTCACCCGGGACAGGGCAAGCAGATACGCAGTATTTT. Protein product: CASSPGTGQADTQYF.

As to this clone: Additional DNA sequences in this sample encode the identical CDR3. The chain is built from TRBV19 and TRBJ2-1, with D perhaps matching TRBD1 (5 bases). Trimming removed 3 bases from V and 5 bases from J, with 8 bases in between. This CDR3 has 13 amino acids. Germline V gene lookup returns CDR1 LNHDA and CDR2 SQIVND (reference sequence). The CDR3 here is CASSIRGNNEQFF. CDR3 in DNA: TGTGCCAGTAGTATTAGGGGTAACAATGAGCAGTTCTTC.

The CDR3 DNA reads TGTGCCAGCAGTTACCCAGACAGGTTCAATCAGCCCCAGCATTTT. Residues: CASSYPDRFNQPQHF. The chain recombines TRBV6-5 with TRBJ1-5; tentatively, D is TRBD1 (6 bases). Germline CDR1 and CDR2: MNHEY and SVGAGI. V lost 2 bases to trimming and J lost 3 bases, with 11 bases between them. The CDR3 sequence is 15 residues long.

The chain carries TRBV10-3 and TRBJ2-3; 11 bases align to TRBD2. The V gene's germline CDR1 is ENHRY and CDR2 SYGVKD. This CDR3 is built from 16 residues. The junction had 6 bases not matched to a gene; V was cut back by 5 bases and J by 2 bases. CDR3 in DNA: TGTGCCATCAGTCCACTAGCGGGAGAGCCCACAGATACGCAGTATTTT. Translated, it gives CAISPLAGEPTDTQYF.

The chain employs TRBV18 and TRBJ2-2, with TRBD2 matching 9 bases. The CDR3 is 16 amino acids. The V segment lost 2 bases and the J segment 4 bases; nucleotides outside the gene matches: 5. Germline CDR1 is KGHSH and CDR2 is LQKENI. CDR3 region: CASSPSLAGITGELFF. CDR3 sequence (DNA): TGTGCCAGCTCACCATCTCTAGCGGGAATCACCGGGGAGCTGTTTTTT. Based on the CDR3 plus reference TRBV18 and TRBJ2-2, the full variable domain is NAGVMQNPRHLVRRRGQEARLRCSPMKGHSHVYWYRQLPEEGLKFMVYLQKENIIDESGMPKERFSAEFPKEGPSILRIQQVVRGDSAAYFCASSPSLAGITGELFFGEGSRLTVL.

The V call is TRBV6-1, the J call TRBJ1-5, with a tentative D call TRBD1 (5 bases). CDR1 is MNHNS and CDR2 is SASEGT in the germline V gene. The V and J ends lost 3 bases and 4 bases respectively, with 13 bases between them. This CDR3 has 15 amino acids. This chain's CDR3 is CASSEVRAGNQPQHF. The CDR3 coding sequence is TGTGCCAGCAGTGAGGTCAGGGCTGGTAATCAGCCCCAGCATTTT.

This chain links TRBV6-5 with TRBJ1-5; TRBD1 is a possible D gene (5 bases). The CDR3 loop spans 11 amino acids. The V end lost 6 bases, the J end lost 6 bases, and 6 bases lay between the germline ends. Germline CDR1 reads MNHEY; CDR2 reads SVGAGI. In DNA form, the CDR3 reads TGTGCCAGCAGACAGGTTCAGCCCCAGCATTTT. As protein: CASRQVQPQHF.

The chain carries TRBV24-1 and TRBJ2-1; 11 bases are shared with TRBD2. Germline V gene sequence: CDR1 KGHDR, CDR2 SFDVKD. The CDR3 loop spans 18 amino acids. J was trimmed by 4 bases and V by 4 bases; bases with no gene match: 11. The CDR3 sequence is CATSEAISGRALYNEQFF. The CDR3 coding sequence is TGTGCCACCAGTGAGGCGATTAGCGGGAGGGCCCTATACAATGAGCAGTTCTTC.

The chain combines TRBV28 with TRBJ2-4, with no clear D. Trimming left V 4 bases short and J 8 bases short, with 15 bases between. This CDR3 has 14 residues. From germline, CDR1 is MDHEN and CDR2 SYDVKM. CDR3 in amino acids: CASSYDARTDIQYF. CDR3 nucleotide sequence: TGTGCCAGCAGTTACGACGCTAGAACGGACATTCAGTACTTC. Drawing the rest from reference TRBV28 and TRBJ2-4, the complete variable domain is DVKVTQSSRYLVKRTGEKVFLECVQDMDHENMFWYRQDPGLGLRLIYFSYDVKMKEKGDIPEGYSVSREKKERFSLILESASTNQTSMYLCASSYDARTDIQYFGAGTRLSVL.

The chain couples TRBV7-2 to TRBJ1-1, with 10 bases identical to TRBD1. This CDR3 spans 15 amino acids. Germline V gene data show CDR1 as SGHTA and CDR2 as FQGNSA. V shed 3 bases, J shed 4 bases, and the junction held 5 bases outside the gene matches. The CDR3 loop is CASSFRTGGSTEAFF. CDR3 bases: TGTGCCAGCAGCTTCAGGACAGGGGGTAGCACTGAAGCTTTCTTT.

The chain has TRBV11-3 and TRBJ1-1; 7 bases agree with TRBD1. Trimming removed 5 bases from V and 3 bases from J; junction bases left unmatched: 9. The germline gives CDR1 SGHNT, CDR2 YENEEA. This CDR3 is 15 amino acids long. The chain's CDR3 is CASSLSGTADTEAFF. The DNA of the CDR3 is TGTGCCAGCAGCCTCTCCGGGACAGCGGACACTGAAGCTTTCTTT.

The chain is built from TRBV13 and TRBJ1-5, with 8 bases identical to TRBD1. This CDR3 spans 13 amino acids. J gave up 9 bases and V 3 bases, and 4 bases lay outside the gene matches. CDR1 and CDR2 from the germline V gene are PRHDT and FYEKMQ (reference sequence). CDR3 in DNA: TGTGCCAGCAGCTTTTCAGGGGGCTGGCCCCAGCATTTT. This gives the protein CASSFSGGWPQHF.

CDR3 protein: CASSGREANYGYTF. CDR3 nucleotides: TGTGCCAGCAGCGGCAGGGAAGCTAACTATGGCTACACCTTC. This sequence joins TRBV11-2 and TRBJ1-2, with D possibly TRBD1 on 5 matching bases. With 5 bases removed from V and 0 bases from J, the gap between germline ends came to 10 bases. The CDR3 has 14 amino acids. CDR1 is SGHAT, CDR2 FQNNGV, per germline. The full variable domain, rest sourced from reference TRBV11-2 and TRBJ1-2, is EAGVAQSPRYKIIEKRQSVAFWCNPISGHATLYWYQQILGQGPKLLIQFQNNGVVDDSQLPKDRFSAERLKGVDSTLKIQPAKLEDSAVYLCASSGREANYGYTFGSGTRLTVV.

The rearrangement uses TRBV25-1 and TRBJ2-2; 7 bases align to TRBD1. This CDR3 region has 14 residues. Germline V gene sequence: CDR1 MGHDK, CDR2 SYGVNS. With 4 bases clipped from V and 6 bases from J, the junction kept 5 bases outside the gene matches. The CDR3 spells CASSARQGAGELFF. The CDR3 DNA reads TGTGCCAGCAGTGCCCGACAGGGCGCCGGGGAGCTGTTTTTT.

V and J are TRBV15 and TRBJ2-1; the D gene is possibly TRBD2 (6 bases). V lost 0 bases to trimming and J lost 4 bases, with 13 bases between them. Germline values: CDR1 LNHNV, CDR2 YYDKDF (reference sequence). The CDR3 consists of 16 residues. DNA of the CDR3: TGTGCCACCAGCAGAGACCGGGACTTCTATTACAATGAGCAGTTCTTC. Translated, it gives CATSRDRDFYYNEQFF. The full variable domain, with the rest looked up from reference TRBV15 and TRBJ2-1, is DAMVIQNPRYQVTQFGKPVTLSCSQTLNHNVMYWYQQKSSQAPKLLFHYYDKDFNNEADTPDNFQSRRPNTSFCFLDIRSPGLGDTAMYLCATSRDRDFYYNEQFFGPGTRLTVL.

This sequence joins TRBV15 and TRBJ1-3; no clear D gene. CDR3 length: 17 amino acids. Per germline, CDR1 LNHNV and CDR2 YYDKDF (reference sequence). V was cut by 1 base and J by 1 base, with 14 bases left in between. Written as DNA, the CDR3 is TGTGCCACCAGCAGAGGGTCCCTCGTGAGTTCTGGAAACACCATATATTTT. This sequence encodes CATSRGSLVSSGNTIYF.

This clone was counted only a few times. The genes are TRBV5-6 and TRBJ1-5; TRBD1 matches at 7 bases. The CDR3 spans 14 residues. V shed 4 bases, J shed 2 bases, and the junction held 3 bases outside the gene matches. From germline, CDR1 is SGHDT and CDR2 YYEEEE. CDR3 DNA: TGTGCCAGCAGCCCCGACAGGGGCAATCAGCCCCAGCATTTT. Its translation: CASSPDRGNQPQHF.